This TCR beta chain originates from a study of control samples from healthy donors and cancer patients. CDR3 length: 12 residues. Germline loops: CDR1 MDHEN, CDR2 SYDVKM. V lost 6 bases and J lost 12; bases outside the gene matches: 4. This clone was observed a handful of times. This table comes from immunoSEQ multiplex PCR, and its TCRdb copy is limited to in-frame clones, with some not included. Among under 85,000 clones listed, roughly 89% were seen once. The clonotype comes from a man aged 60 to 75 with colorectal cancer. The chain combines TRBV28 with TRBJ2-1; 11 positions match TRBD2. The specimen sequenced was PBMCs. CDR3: CASSPSGGRQFF. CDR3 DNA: TGTGCCAGCAGCCCTAGCGGGGGGCGGCAGTTCTTC.